The next 20 T cell receptor beta chains were all read from a single sample in a study of T cells in Graves' hyperthyroidism and ophthalmopathy. The CDR3 regions of TCR beta were amplified from RNA transcripts. When the TCR CDR3 underwent first-round RT-PCR, the HTBI primer set was used. TCRdb re-derived calls from the multiplex PCR reads in MiXCR, one entry per CDR3 protein. This table has 610,000 or so distinct CDR3 sequences, more than 45% appearing once. Sequencing was done on a sample of peripheral blood or thyroid tissue (not recorded which). The receptors derive from a woman in her late teens or twenties with Graves' hyperthyroidism.

V usage is TRBV2 and J usage is TRBJ1-1; D perhaps matches TRBD1 (5 bases). Trimming removed 5 bases from V and 10 bases from J, with 14 bases in between. Germline V CDR1 and CDR2: SNHLY, FYNNEI. This CDR3 has 12 amino acids. CDR3 sequence reads: CASSPGEGRAFF. DNA of the CDR3: TGTGCCAGCAGTCCGGGGGAGGGAAGAGCTTTCTTT.

This clonotype was seen repeatedly, ten times or more. This CDR3 reads CSARRGYGEAFF. CDR3 nucleotides: TGCAGTGCTAGAAGAGGGTATGGGGAAGCTTTCTTT. The chain combines TRBV20-1 with TRBJ1-1; D gene uncertain. The ends were cut back, 2 bases at V and 8 bases at J, with 12 bases in the middle. Germline V gene sequence: CDR1 DFQATT, CDR2 SNEGSKA (reference sequence). The CDR3 sequence is 12 residues long.

The rearrangement uses TRBV6-5 and TRBJ2-5; 16 bases match TRBD2. V was clipped by 7 bases and J by 2 bases; unmatched bases: 1. The CDR3 runs 15 residues. Germline loops: CDR1 MNHEY, CDR2 SVGAGI. The CDR3 here is CASMGLAGGQETQYF. CDR3 coding DNA: TGTGCCAGCATGGGACTAGCGGGAGGGCAAGAGACCCAGTACTTC.

The chain uses TRBV12-3 or TRBV12-4 and TRBJ2-5; weak D call: TRBD1 (5 bases). The CDR3 consists of 13 residues. The ends were cut back, 1 base at V and 5 bases at J, with 8 bases in the middle. The CDR3 spells CASSLGGWETQYF. In nucleotides, the CDR3 is TGTGCCAGCAGTTTAGGGGGCTGGGAGACCCAGTACTTC.

This clonotype came up many times. The chain is built from TRBV10-3 and TRBJ1-2; D might be TRBD1 (5 bases). CDR1 ENHRY and CDR2 SYGVKD come from the germline V gene. The CDR3 is 15 amino acids. V was cut by 8 bases and J by 8 bases, with 24 bases left in between. CDR3 in DNA: TGTGCCATCGAGCTCAGCCCGAAGGGGATGGGGGGCTACACCTTC. Its translation: CAIELSPKGMGGYTF.

The CDR3 bases are TGTGCCAGCAGCTTATATGGGGCGGATACGCAGTATTTT. Translation gives CASSLYGADTQYF. The chain employs TRBV7-2 and TRBJ1-5, with D possibly TRBD1 on 5 matching bases. The end of the DNA is better explained by TRBJ2-3, so the J call may be wrong. The germline V gene encodes CDR1 SGHTA and CDR2 FQGNSA. The CDR3 spans 13 residues.

As to this clonotype: At one of its ends the junction is not consistent with the germline gene, which may arise from a read error. The chain is built from TRBV4-2 and TRBJ1-2; D perhaps matches TRBD1 (5 bases). The length of the CDR3 is 16 residues. The V gene's germline CDR1 is LGHNA and CDR2 YNFKEQ. This chain's CDR3 is CASSQDSGLANYGYAF. CDR3 sequence (DNA): TGTGCCAGCAGCCAAGATTCAGGGTTGGCTAACTATGGCTACGCCTTC.

There are many counts of this clonotype. This chain connects TRBV20-1 to TRBJ2-7; 11 bases align to TRBD2. The junction had 5 bases not matched to a gene; V was cut back by 4 bases and J by 0 bases. Germline values: CDR1 DFQATT, CDR2 SNEGSKA (reference sequence). This CDR3 is 15 amino acids long. CDR3 residues: CSATIAGGVSYEQYF. CDR3 sequence (DNA): TGCAGTGCTACAATAGCGGGAGGGGTCTCCTACGAGCAGTACTTC.

The rearrangement links TRBV7-9 to TRBJ2-6; 12 bases match TRBD2. Germline CDR1 SEHNR, CDR2 FQNEAQ (reference sequence). Trimming at V came to 4 bases and at J to 0 bases, leaving 4 bases not matched to a gene. The CDR3 extends over 18 amino acids. CDR3 sequence reads: CASSYGLAGSSGANVLTF. In DNA form, the CDR3 reads TGTGCCAGCAGCTACGGACTAGCGGGGAGCTCTGGGGCCAACGTCCTGACTTTC. Variable domain in full (rest from reference TRBV7-9 and TRBJ2-6): DTGVSQNPRHKITKRGQNVTFRCDPISEHNRLYWYRQTLGQGPEFLTYFQNEAQLEKSRLLSDRFSAERPKGSFSTLEIQRTEQGDSAMYLCASSYGLAGSSGANVLTFGAGSRLTVL.

As to this clonotype: Given a much more abundant clone one base away, this may be a read error. The CDR3 reads CASSQGIAGPYEQHF. For the CDR3, the DNA is TGCGCCAGCAGCCAAGGAATAGCGGGGCCCTACGAGCAGCACTTC. V usage is TRBV4-3 and J usage is TRBJ2-7, with TRBD2 matching 8 bases. The germline CDR1 and CDR2 sequences are LGHNA and YSLEER. The CDR3 covers 15 residues.

This clonotype was seen repeatedly, ten times or more. The J gene is TRBJ1-1, the V gene TRBV19, with a tentative D call TRBD1 (6 bases). Between the trimmed V and J ends, which lost 1 base and 0 bases, there was a span of 15 bases. Germline CDR1 and CDR2: LNHDA and SQIVND (reference sequence). The CDR3 is made up of 17 amino acids. The CDR3 is CASSIGPGTRMNTEAFF. The CDR3 bases are TGTGCCAGTAGTATAGGCCCAGGGACAAGGATGAACACTGAAGCTTTCTTT.

This chain uses TRBV7-9 with TRBJ2-7; 8 bases match TRBD1. This CDR3 has 15 residues. From germline, CDR1 is SEHNR and CDR2 FQNEAQ (reference sequence). V was clipped by 1 base and J by 7 bases; unmatched bases: 9. CDR3 sequence (DNA): TGTGCCAGCAGCTTAGGGGGACAGGACTACAATGAGCAGTACTTC. Its protein is CASSLGGQDYNEQYF.

This clonotype has at least ten counts. The V call is TRBV20-1, the J call TRBJ1-1; D ambiguous. This CDR3 has 15 residues. CDR1 and CDR2 (germline): DFQATT, SNEGSKA (reference sequence). V dropped 6 bases and J dropped 3 bases, with 20 bases sitting between them. The CDR3 bases are TGCAGTGCCAAGCATCCTGGGCAAGATTACACTGAAGCTTTCTTT. Amino acids: CSAKHPGQDYTEAFF.

The chain links TRBV20-1 to TRBJ1-4; tentatively, D is TRBD1 (5 bases). This CDR3 contains 16 residues. V lost 3 bases and J 3 bases, leaving 17 bases between the germline ends. The V gene's germline CDR1 is DFQATT and CDR2 SNEGSKA (reference sequence). The CDR3 coding sequence is TGCAGTGCTAGTCAACCGGGACTAGCAGCTAATGAAAAACTGTTTTTT. It translates to CSASQPGLAANEKLFF.

A word on this clonotype: Its ends do not fully match the called genes, so a read error is possible. This rearrangement joins TRBV6-1 to TRBJ2-5; 11 bases match TRBD2. Germline lookup yields CDR1 MNHNS and CDR2 SASEGT. This CDR3 is 15 amino acids long. Here the CDR3 reads CASTRIAGGQKTPYF. CDR3 nucleotides: TGTGCCAGCACTCGAATAGCGGGAGGGCAAAAGACCCCGTACTTC.

This clonotype was recorded a few times. The chain carries TRBV30 and TRBJ1-5; 8 bases map to TRBD1. Germline V lookup: CDR1 GTSNPN, CDR2 SVGIG (reference sequence). CDR3 length: 16 amino acids. With 0 bases clipped from V and 1 base from J, the junction kept 5 bases outside the gene matches. The CDR3 bases are TGTGCCTGGAGTGTGACAGGGGCCGGAAGCAATCAGCCCCAGCATTTT. Translating it yields CAWSVTGAGSNQPQHF.

Comments on this clonotype: The junction shows a germline mismatch at one end, possibly a read error. The V call is TRBV6-2 or TRBV6-3, the J call TRBJ1-1; maybe TRBD1 (5 bases). Per germline, CDR1 MNHEY and CDR2 SVGEGT. This CDR3 has 12 residues. The CDR3 spells CASIRANAEAFF. The CDR3 DNA reads as TGTGCCAGCATCAGGGCGAACGCTGAAGCTTTCTTT.

This clonotype was recorded many times. This chain connects TRBV7-9 to TRBJ2-5, with 13 bases aligning to TRBD2. The CDR3 totals 17 residues. After removal of 5 bases from V and 7 bases from J, the junction contained 13 bases not matched to a gene. In germline, CDR1 is SEHNR, CDR2 FQNEAQ (reference sequence). The CDR3 here is CASSPPPGLAGVGTQYF. As DNA, the CDR3 is TGTGCCAGCAGCCCACCCCCCGGACTAGCGGGAGTCGGGACCCAGTACTTC.

The sample holds a few counts of this clonotype. This chain links TRBV10-3 with TRBJ1-3; D remains unclear. Germline V gene data show CDR1 as ENHRY and CDR2 as SYGVKD. With 5 bases removed from V and 0 bases from J, the gap between germline ends came to 14 bases. The CDR3 length is 16 residues. The CDR3 nucleotides read TGTGCCATCAGTCAAGGACCATCCTACTCTGGAAACACCATATATTTT. Residues: CAISQGPSYSGNTIYF.

This clonotype was seen many times. The chain combines TRBV29-1 with TRBJ1-1; tentatively, D is TRBD1 (6 bases). The CDR3 is 17 amino acids. V gave up 1 base and J gave up 0 bases, with 18 bases separating them. Germline V gives CDR1 SQVTM, CDR2 ANQGSEA. In DNA form, the CDR3 reads TGCAGCGTTGAAGGTAGGGCCCGGGACACAATGAACACTGAAGCTTTCTTT. This codes for CSVEGRARDTMNTEAFF. Based on the CDR3 plus reference TRBV29-1 and TRBJ1-1, the full variable domain is SAVISQKPSRDICQRGTSLTIQCQVDSQVTMMFWYRQQPGQSLTLIATANQGSEATYESGFVIDKFPISRPNLTFSTLTVSNMSPEDSSIYLCSVEGRARDTMNTEAFFGQGTRLTVV.